This T cell receptor (beta chain) was captured by sequencing in a study of blood T cell repertoires in COVID-19. Study details: Donors in the United States, Italy and Spain gave samples during acute or convalescent COVID-19. Sources were T cells, B-cell-depleted T cells, or PBMCs; the material itself was cDNA or gDNA.

Authors' processing steps: Amplification with reference gene primers provided the estimates of nucleated cell counts. Profiling relied on immunoSEQ multiplex PCR, and the TCRdb table lists in-frame clones only, not all of them. V and J calls and clone size follow that table, whereas D and trimming were derived from the DNA. Seen here are some 150,000 clones, more than 75% observed once, and the top ten hold about 1.2%. V was clipped by 6 bases and J by 8 bases; unmatched bases: 4. The germline V gene has CDR1 SNHLY and CDR2 FYNNEI. The length of the CDR3 is 12 residues. The sequence was collected from a woman aged 25 to 39 with acute COVID-19. Material: PBMCs or T cells enriched from blood (not recorded which). The genes are TRBV2 and TRBJ1-2; TRBD1 aligns across 9 bases. The CDR3 coding sequence is TGTGCCAGCAGGGGACAGGGCCAGGGCTACACCTTC. Its translation: CASRGQGQGYTF.